This TCR beta chain was identified during a study of blood T cell repertoires in COVID-19. Study-level background: Some COVID-19 samples were acute and others convalescent; all came from the United States, Italy and Spain. Nucleic acid was either cDNA or gDNA, and it came from T cells, B-cell-depleted T cells, or PBMCs.

Methods used by the authors: Researchers report that nucleated cell counts were estimated from reference gene primer amplification. Assay: immunoSEQ multiplex PCR; the TCRdb copy retains only in-frame clones and omits some. V, J and clone size are those of that table, while D and trimming were read from the DNA. The repertoire holds 100,000 to 150,000 clones, about 70% seen once, with less than 2.5% in the top ten. This clone was detected only once. Germline V gene data show CDR1 as GTSNPN and CDR2 as SVGIG (reference sequence). This CDR3 has 11 amino acids. The V end was cut by 7 bases, the J end by 7 bases, with 13 bases between.

The genes are TRBV30 and TRBJ1-1, with a tentative D call TRBD1 (5 bases). The TCR originated in a woman aged 70-85 years with acute or convalescent COVID-19. The sample was peripheral blood. The CDR3, as DNA: TGTGCCTCGGGGCGAGGGAATGAAGCTTTCTTT. Translation gives CASGRGNEAFF. The full variable domain, rest sourced from reference TRBV30 and TRBJ1-1, is SQTIHQWPATLVQPVGSPLSLECTVEGTSNPNLYWYRQAAGRGLQLLFYSVGIGQISSEVPQNLSASRPQDRQFILSSKKLLLSDSGFYLCASGRGNEAFFGQGTRLTVV.